This T cell receptor (beta chain) comes out of a study of OX40 agonist ivuxolimab in advanced cancers. Study background: As their treatment, patients were administered ivuxolimab, an agonistic anti-OX40 (CD134) antibody. Therapy given before enrollment (anti-PD-1, anti-PD-L1 or anti-CTLA-4) was allowed, and over 35% had some. Study findings and constraints: Low clonal expansion, among the lowest seen, marked partial responders at 0.1-3.0 mg/kg.

CDR3 length: 15 amino acids. The data were produced by immunoSEQ multiplex PCR, yet TCRdb's version contains in-frame clones alone and is incomplete. The sample lists about 16,000 clones, about 88% occurring once. This clone occurred a few times. Its antigen is undetermined. Excluded were patients having autoimmune disease history or systemic immunosuppression. The sequence was collected from an adult with an advanced solid tumor such as melanoma, head and neck, liver or kidney cancer. This specimen was CD4+ or CD8+ T cells sorted from blood, taken in a trial of the OX40 agonist ivuxolimab. J is TRBJ2-1 and V is TRBV21-1. TRBV21-1 is shown as a pseudogene. CDR3 loop: CASSTPAGRNNEQFF. The CDR3 DNA follows: TGTGCCAGCAGCACCCCGGCAGGGAGAAACAATGAGCAGTTCTTC.